This T cell receptor beta chain was identified in a study of response to subunit inactivated influenza vaccine. One entry per CDR3 protein results from TCRdb running MiXCR on the RT-PCR reads. The table shows hundreds of thousands of distinct CDR3 sequences, with approximately 16% occurring only once. Trimming left V 2 bases short and J 8 bases short, with 16 bases between. This CDR3 is 13 amino acids long. Per germline, CDR1 SQVTM and CDR2 ANQGSEA. This clonotype was detected ten times or more. The rearrangement uses TRBV29-1 and TRBJ2-7; D is unclear. The source of this sequence is a man aged 45-69 years who received an inactivated influenza vaccine. The starting material was CD4+ T cells sorted from PBMCs, obtained less than 30 months after vaccination. The CDR3, as DNA: TGCAGCGTTGAAACCCTGCTTGGGATAAAGCAGTACTTC. It codes for CSVETLLGIKQYF.